This entry concerns a single T cell receptor (beta chain). The data were taken from a study of CD8 T cells in Susac syndrome. The RNA, roughly 0.45 to 1 ug, was put through reverse transcription using random hexamers. Amplification of TCR beta CDR3 by immunoSEQ multiplex PCR spanned 54 Vbeta and 13 Jbeta. TCRdb re-called the immunoSEQ multiplex PCR reads through MiXCR, storing one row per CDR3 protein. The data contain 190,000 or so distinct CDR3 sequences, roughly 94% of them singletons. This sequence originates from a human donor with multiple sclerosis. What was sequenced was CD4+ T cells from PBMCs.

In DNA form, the CDR3 reads TGTGCCAGCAGCCCCAATGGGGACAGGGGCTATGGCTACACCTTC. Its translation: CASSPNGDRGYGYTF. The rearrangement uses TRBV25-1 and TRBJ1-2; 10 nucleotides match TRBD1. Germline V gene sequence: CDR1 MGHDK, CDR2 SYGVNS. The CDR3 spans 15 residues. Trimming at V came to 6 bases and at J to 4 bases, leaving 8 bases not matched to a gene.